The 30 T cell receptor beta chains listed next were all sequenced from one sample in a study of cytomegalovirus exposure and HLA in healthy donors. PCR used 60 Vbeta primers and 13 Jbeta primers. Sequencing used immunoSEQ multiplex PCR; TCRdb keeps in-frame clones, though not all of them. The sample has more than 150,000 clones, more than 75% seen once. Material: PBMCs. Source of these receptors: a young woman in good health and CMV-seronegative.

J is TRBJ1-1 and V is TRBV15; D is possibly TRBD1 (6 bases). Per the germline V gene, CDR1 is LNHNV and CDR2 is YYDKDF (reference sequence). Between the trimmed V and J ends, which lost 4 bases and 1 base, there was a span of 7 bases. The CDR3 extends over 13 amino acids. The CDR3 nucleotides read TGTGCCACCAGCATAGGGGGGAACACTGAAGCTTTCTTT. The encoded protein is CATSIGGNTEAFF.

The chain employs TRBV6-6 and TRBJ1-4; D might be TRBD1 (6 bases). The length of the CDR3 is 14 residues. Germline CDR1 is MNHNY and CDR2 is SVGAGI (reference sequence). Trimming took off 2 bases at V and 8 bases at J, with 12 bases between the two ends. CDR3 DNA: TGTGCCAGCAGTTACCCTGGGACATCCGAAAAACTGTTTTTT. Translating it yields CASSYPGTSEKLFF.

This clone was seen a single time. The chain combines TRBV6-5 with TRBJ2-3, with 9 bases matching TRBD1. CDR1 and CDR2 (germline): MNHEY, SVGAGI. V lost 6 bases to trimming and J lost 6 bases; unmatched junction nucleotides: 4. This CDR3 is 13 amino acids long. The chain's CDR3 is CASRTGGRDTQYF. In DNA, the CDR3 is TGTGCCAGCAGGACAGGGGGTAGGGATACGCAGTATTTT.

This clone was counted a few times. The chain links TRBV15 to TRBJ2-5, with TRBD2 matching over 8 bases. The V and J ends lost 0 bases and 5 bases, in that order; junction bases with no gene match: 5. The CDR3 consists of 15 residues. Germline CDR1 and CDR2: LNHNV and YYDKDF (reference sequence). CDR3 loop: CATSRERGGRETQYF. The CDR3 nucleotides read TGTGCCACCAGCAGAGAACGGGGGGGCCGCGAGACCCAGTACTTC.

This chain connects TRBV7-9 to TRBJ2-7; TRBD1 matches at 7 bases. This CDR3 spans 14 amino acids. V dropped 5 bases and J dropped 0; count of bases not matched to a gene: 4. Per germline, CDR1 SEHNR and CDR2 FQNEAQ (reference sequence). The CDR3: CASSIRDSSYEQYF. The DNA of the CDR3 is TGTGCCAGCAGCATCCGGGACAGCTCCTACGAGCAGTACTTC.

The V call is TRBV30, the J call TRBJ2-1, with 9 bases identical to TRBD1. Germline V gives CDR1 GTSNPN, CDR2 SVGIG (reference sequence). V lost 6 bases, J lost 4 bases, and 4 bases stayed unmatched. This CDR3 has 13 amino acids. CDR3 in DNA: TGTGCCTGTGACAGGGGGTCGTACAATGAGCAGTTCTTC. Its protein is CACDRGSYNEQFF.

The CDR3 reads CASSIKKTGGTEAFF. The CDR3, as DNA: TGTGCCAGTAGTATAAAAAAGACAGGGGGGACTGAAGCTTTCTTT. The chain uses TRBV19 and TRBJ1-1, with 9 positions matching TRBD1. The germline gives CDR1 LNHDA, CDR2 SQIVND (reference sequence). The J segment lost 5 bases and the V segment lost 2 bases, leaving 6 bases of the junction unmatched. There are 15 residues in the CDR3.

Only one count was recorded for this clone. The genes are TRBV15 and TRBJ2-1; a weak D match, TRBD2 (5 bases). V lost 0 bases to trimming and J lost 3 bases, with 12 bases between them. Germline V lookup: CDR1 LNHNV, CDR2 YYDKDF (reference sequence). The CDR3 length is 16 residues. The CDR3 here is CATSRDLAAHYNEQFF. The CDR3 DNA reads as TGTGCCACCAGCAGAGATCTAGCCGCTCACTACAATGAGCAGTTCTTC.

The CDR3 spells CASSFLRGSTNYGYTF. The CDR3 nucleotides are TGTGCCAGCAGTTTCCTCCGCGGCAGCACTAACTATGGCTACACCTTC. The V gene is TRBV6-5, the J gene TRBJ1-2; D gene ambiguous. Germline V gene sequence: CDR1 MNHEY, CDR2 SVGAGI. The V gene lost 4 bases and the J gene lost 0 bases, with 15 bases spanning the gap. The CDR3 runs to 16 residues.

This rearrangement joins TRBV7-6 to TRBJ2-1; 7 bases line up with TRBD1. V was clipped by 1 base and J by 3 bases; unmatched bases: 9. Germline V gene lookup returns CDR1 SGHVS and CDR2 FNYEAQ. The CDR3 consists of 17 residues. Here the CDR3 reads CASSLGQGQNYYNEQFF. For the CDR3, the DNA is TGTGCCAGCAGCTTAGGACAGGGACAAAACTACTACAATGAGCAGTTCTTC.

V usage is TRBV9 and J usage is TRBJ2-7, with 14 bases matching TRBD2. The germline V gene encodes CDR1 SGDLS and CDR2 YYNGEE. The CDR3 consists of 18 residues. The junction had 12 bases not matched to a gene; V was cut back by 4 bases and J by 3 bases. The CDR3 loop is CASSIDPLGTSGSYEQYF. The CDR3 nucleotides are TGTGCCAGCAGCATAGACCCTCTCGGGACTAGCGGGAGCTACGAGCAGTACTTC.

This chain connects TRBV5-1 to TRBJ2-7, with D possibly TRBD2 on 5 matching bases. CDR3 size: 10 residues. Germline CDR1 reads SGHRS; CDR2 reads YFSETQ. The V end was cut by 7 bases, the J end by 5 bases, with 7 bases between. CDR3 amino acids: CASGEHEQYF. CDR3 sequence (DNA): TGCGCCAGCGGGGAGCACGAGCAGTACTTC. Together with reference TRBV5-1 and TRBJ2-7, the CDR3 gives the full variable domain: KAGVTQTPRYLIKTRGQQVTLSCSPISGHRSVSWYQQTPGQGLQFLFEYFSETQRNKGNFPGRFSGRQFSNSRSEMNVSTLELGDSALYLCASGEHEQYFGPGTRLTVT.

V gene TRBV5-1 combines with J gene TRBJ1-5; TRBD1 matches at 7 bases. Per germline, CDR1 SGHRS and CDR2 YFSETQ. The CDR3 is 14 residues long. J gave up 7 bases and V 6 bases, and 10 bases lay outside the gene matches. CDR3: CASTEGEQGQPQHF. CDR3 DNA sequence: TGCGCCAGCACTGAAGGGGAACAGGGGCAGCCCCAGCATTTT.

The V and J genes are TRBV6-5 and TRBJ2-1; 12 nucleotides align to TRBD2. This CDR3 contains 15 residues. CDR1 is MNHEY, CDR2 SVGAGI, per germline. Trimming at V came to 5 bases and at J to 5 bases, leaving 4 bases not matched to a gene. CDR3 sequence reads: CASSMTSGGNNEQFF. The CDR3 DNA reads TGTGCCAGCAGTATGACTAGCGGGGGCAACAATGAGCAGTTCTTC.

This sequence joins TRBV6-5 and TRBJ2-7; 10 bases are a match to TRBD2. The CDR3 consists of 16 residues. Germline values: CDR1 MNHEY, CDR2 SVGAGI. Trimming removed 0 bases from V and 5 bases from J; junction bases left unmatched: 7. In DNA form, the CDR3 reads TGTGCCAGCAGTTACTCCTCGCTAGCGGGAGTGGACGAGCAGTACTTC. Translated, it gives CASSYSSLAGVDEQYF.

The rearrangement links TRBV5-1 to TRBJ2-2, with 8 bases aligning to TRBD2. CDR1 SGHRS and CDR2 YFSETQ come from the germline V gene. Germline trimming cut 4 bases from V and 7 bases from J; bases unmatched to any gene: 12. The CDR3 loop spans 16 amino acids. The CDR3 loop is CASSPSWGTSGGELFF. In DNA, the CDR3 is TGCGCCAGCAGCCCTTCTTGGGGAACTAGCGGCGGGGAGCTGTTTTTT.

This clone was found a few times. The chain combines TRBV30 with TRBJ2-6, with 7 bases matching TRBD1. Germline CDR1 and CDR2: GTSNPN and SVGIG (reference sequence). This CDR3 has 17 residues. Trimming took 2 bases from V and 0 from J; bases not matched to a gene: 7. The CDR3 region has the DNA TGTGCCTGGAGTCCGTCCGGGACAGCCTCTGGGGCCAACGTCCTGACTTTC. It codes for CAWSPSGTASGANVLTF.

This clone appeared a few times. CDR3 loop: CASSSPTVNTGELFF. CDR3 coding DNA: TGTGCCAGCAGTTCACCGACAGTCAACACCGGGGAGCTGTTTTTT. The genes are TRBV6-5 and TRBJ2-2, with D possibly matching TRBD1 (5 bases). V dropped 4 bases and J dropped 2 bases, with 11 bases sitting between them. Per germline, CDR1 MNHEY and CDR2 SVGAGI. This CDR3 region has 15 residues.

For the CDR3, the DNA is TGTGCCAGCAGTTCCGGACTTGGAGTAGCAGATACGCAGTATTTT. Protein product: CASSSGLGVADTQYF. The chain employs TRBV27 and TRBJ2-3; TRBD2 might be the D (5 bases). The CDR3 contains 15 residues. CDR1 is MNHEY and CDR2 is SMNVEV in the germline V gene (reference sequence). The V end was cut by 4 bases, the J end by 4 bases, with 15 bases between.

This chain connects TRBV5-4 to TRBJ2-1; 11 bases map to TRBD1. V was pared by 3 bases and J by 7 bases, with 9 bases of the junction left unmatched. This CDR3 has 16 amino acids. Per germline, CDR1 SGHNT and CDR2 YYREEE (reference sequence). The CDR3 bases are TGTGCCAGCAGCTCGCTGGGACAGGGGGATGGGAATGAGCAGTTCTTC. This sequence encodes CASSSLGQGDGNEQFF.

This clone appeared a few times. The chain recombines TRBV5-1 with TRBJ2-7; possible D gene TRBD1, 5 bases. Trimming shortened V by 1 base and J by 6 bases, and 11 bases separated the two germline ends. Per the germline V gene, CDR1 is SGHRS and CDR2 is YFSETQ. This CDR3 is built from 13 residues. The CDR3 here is CASSLPDSVEQYF. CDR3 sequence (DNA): TGCGCCAGCAGCTTGCCTGACAGCGTCGAGCAGTACTTC.

CDR3 coding DNA: TGTGCCAGCAGTTTAGGGCGAAGATTGGGCGAGCAGTACTTC. This translates into CASSLGRRLGEQYF. V usage is TRBV28 and J usage is TRBJ2-7; D ambiguous. This CDR3 has 14 residues. Germline loops: CDR1 MDHEN, CDR2 SYDVKM. Between the trimmed V and J ends, which lost 2 bases and 6 bases, there was a span of 14 bases.

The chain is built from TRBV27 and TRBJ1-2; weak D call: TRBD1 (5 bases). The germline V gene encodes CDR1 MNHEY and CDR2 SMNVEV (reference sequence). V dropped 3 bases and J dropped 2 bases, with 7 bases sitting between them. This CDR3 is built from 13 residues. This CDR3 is CASSFRANYGYTF. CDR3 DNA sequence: TGTGCCAGCAGTTTCAGGGCCAACTATGGCTACACCTTC.

The CDR3 sequence: CASSFRDNEQFF. The CDR3 DNA reads TGTGCCAGCAGTTTCCGGGACAATGAGCAGTTCTTC. The chain combines TRBV28 with TRBJ2-1; D remains unclear. The V end was cut by 3 bases, the J end by 5 bases, with 5 bases between. CDR1 MDHEN and CDR2 SYDVKM come from the germline V gene. CDR3 length equals 12 residues.

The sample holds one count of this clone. The CDR3 here is CASSLVSAGGPQTQYF. The CDR3 bases are TGCGCCAGCAGCTTGGTTTCCGCGGGAGGGCCCCAGACCCAGTACTTC. V usage is TRBV5-1 and J usage is TRBJ2-5; TRBD2 matches at 9 bases. V was clipped by 0 bases and J by 6 bases; unmatched bases: 9. The CDR3 has 16 amino acids. Germline V CDR1 and CDR2: SGHRS, YFSETQ.

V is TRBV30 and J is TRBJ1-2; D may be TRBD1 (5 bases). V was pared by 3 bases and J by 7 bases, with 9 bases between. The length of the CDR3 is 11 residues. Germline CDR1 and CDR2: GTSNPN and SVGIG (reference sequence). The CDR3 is CAWSVGGGYTF. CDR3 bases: TGTGCCTGGAGCGTGGGGGGTGGCTACACCTTC.

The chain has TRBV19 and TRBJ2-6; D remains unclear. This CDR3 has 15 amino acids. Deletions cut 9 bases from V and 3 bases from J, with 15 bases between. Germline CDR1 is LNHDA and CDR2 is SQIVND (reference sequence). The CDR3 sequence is CASIPGSSGANVLTF. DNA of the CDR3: TGTGCCAGCATCCCCGGTTCGAGTGGGGCCAACGTCCTGACTTTC.

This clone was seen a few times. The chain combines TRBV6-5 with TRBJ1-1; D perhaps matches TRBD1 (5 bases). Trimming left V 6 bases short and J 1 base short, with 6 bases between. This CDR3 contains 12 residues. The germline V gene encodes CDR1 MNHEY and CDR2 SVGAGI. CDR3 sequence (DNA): TGTGCCAGCAGAACAGGGAACACTGAAGCTTTCTTT. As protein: CASRTGNTEAFF.

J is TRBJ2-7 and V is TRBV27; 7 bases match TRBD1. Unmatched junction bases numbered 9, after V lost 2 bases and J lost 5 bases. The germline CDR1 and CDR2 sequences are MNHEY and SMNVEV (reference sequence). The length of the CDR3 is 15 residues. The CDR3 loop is CASSLAYTGDDEQYF. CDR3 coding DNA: TGTGCCAGCAGTTTAGCCTACACAGGGGACGACGAGCAGTACTTC.

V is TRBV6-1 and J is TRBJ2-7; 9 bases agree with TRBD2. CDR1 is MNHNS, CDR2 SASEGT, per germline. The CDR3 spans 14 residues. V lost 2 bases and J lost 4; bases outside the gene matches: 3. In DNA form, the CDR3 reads TGTGCCAGCAGTGAATTGAGCGGGGGGTACGAGCAGTACTTC. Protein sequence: CASSELSGGYEQYF.